Presented here are 10 T cell receptor beta chains from one specimen sequenced in a study of blood T cell repertoires in COVID-19. Method: immunoSEQ multiplex PCR; TCRdb's copy keeps in-frame clones and lacks some. The sample carries fewer than 65,000 clones, around 75% recorded once. The sequenced sample was peripheral blood. These TCRs come from a human donor in a cohort sampled during active COVID-19.

This chain connects TRBV6-1 to TRBJ2-1; TRBD2 agrees at 9 bases. The CDR3 runs to 13 residues. The V gene end was trimmed by 1 base and the J gene end by 13 bases; junction bases not matched to a gene: 5. From germline, CDR1 is MNHNS and CDR2 SASEGT. The CDR3 sequence: CASSEEREAPQFF. Written as DNA, the CDR3 is TGTGCCAGCAGTGAAGAGCGGGAGGCCCCTCAGTTCTTC.

The V and J genes are TRBV6-5 and TRBJ1-5; TRBD1 agrees at 7 bases. The CDR3 sequence is 14 residues long. Losses at the gene ends were 7 bases for V and 1 base for J; bases not matched to a gene: 4. Germline CDR1 and CDR2: MNHEY and SVGAGI. The CDR3 reads CASTRDRSNQPQHF. CDR3 in DNA: TGTGCCAGCACCAGGGACAGAAGCAATCAGCCCCAGCATTTT.

The CDR3 protein is CATSETGGGYEQYF. The CDR3 DNA sequence: TGTGCCACCAGCGAGACAGGGGGCGGATACGAGCAGTACTTC. The gene calls are TRBV15 and TRBJ2-7; 10 bases match TRBD1. Trimming at V came to 5 bases and at J to 4 bases, leaving 5 bases not matched to a gene. This CDR3 comprises 14 residues. Germline CDR1 and CDR2: LNHNV and YYDKDF (reference sequence).

The CDR3 sequence: CASSRGDGYTF. In nucleotides, the CDR3 is TGTGCCAGCAGCCGCGGGGATGGCTACACCTTC. The rearrangement joins TRBV6-6 to TRBJ1-2; D gene uncertain. Trimming stripped 6 bases from V and 6 bases from J, with 8 bases between. Germline V gene data show CDR1 as MNHNY and CDR2 as SVGAGI (reference sequence). The CDR3 consists of 11 residues.

The V and J genes are TRBV2 and TRBJ2-7; 9 bases are shared with TRBD1. The CDR3 covers 14 residues. Per germline, CDR1 SNHLY and CDR2 FYNNEI. Trimming at V came to 5 bases and at J to 3 bases, leaving 5 bases not matched to a gene. The CDR3 protein is CASSLPDRGYEQYF. CDR3 in DNA: TGTGCCAGCAGTTTACCGGACAGGGGCTACGAGCAGTACTTC.

This clone occurred once. The chain is built from TRBV30 and TRBJ2-2; possibly TRBD1 for D (5 bases). This CDR3 spans 13 amino acids. Germline CDR1 and CDR2: GTSNPN and SVGIG (reference sequence). Trimming left V 1 base short and J 7 bases short, with 10 bases between. The CDR3 loop reads CAWSARVGGELFF. The CDR3 nucleotides read TGTGCCTGGAGTGCCAGGGTGGGCGGGGAGCTGTTTTTT.

The chain joins TRBV27 to TRBJ1-2, with a possible D match to TRBD1 (5 bases). V dropped 4 bases and J dropped 6 bases, with 24 bases sitting between them. Germline CDR1 reads MNHEY; CDR2 reads SMNVEV (reference sequence). The CDR3 sequence is 17 residues long. For the CDR3, the DNA is TGTGCCAGCAGTTACTACCTCTCTCAGGGAAATCCCCATGGCTACACCTTC. It translates to CASSYYLSQGNPHGYTF.

The rearrangement uses TRBV12-3 or TRBV12-4 and TRBJ1-1, with a tentative D call TRBD1 (5 bases). The CDR3 loop spans 13 amino acids. Trimming removed 7 bases at V and 0 bases at J, with 9 bases between. The CDR3 region has the DNA TGTGCCAGCAAGACGACAGTGAACACTGAAGCTTTCTTT. It yields the protein CASKTTVNTEAFF.

The rearrangement joins TRBV28 to TRBJ1-2; tentatively, D is TRBD1 (6 bases). The germline V and J ends were trimmed by 6 bases and 3 bases, with 17 bases remaining between them. CDR1 MDHEN and CDR2 SYDVKM come from the germline V gene. The CDR3 loop spans 15 amino acids. CDR3 nucleotide sequence: TGTGCCAGCAGCCCAGCCGTCAGGGGCGACTATGGCTACACCTTC. Encoded protein: CASSPAVRGDYGYTF.

The rearrangement joins TRBV7-6 to TRBJ1-1; D ambiguous. The CDR3 extends over 13 amino acids. V was cut by 5 bases and J by 4 bases, with 11 bases left in between. CDR1 is SGHVS, CDR2 FNYEAQ, per germline. The DNA for the CDR3 is TGTGCCAGCAGCCCAATGCAGTTCACTGAAGCTTTCTTT. The encoded protein is CASSPMQFTEAFF.